Shown below are 10 T cell receptor beta chains from a single sample sequenced in a study of shared clonotypes between healthy human individuals. CD8 cells regarded as naive lacked CD45RO, were positively chosen for CCR7, and omitted terminally differentiated effector memory CD45RA+ cells. TCRdb's copy holds only in-frame clones and misses some; the assay was immunoSEQ multiplex PCR. Here the sample spans about 2,100,000 clones, roughly 91% being singletons. Material: naive CD8+ T cells from PBMCs. The receptors were gathered from a man between 18 and 29 years old in good health. Some clones in this sample may be carry-over from other donors' samples.

The chain employs TRBV27 and TRBJ1-3; the match to TRBD1 covers 7 bases. Germline values: CDR1 MNHEY, CDR2 SMNVEV (reference sequence). J lost 0 bases, V lost 5 bases, and 4 bases had no gene match. The CDR3 is made up of 15 amino acids. CDR3 region: CASSTRGVSGNTIYF. For the CDR3, the DNA is TGTGCCAGCAGTACCAGGGGGGTCTCTGGAAACACCATATATTTT.

This clone was seen more than once but under ten times. The V call is TRBV7-9, the J call TRBJ1-1, with D tentatively TRBD1 (5 bases). CDR1 SEHNR and CDR2 FQNEAQ come from the germline V gene (reference sequence). V was cut by 5 bases and J by 4 bases, with 11 bases left in between. The CDR3 consists of 13 residues. The CDR3 bases are TGTGCCAGCAGCCCGGCAGGGATCACTGAAGCTTTCTTT. It yields the protein CASSPAGITEAFF.

This chain uses TRBV11-2 with TRBJ2-1; no clear D gene. Germline values: CDR1 SGHAT, CDR2 FQNNGV. V was cut by 2 bases and J by 3 bases, with 11 bases left in between. CDR3 length equals 15 residues. This chain's CDR3 is CASSLLSGFYNEQFF. As DNA, the CDR3 is TGTGCCAGCAGCTTATTATCTGGATTCTACAATGAGCAGTTCTTC.

This clone was observed a single time. This rearrangement joins TRBV4-2 to TRBJ1-5; no clear D gene. Looked up from germline, CDR1 is LGHNA and CDR2 is YNFKEQ. The length of the CDR3 is 16 residues. The V end lost 0 bases, the J end lost 2 bases, and 11 bases lay between the germline ends. The CDR3 is CASSQEEDLGNQPQHF. The CDR3 DNA is TGTGCCAGCAGCCAAGAGGAGGATCTGGGCAATCAGCCCCAGCATTTT.

The chain carries TRBV6-5 and TRBJ2-1; D call uncertain. Germline lookup yields CDR1 MNHEY and CDR2 SVGAGI. Trimming left V 7 bases short and J 4 bases short, with 14 bases between. This CDR3 has 14 amino acids. Here the CDR3 DNA reads TGTGCCAGCAACCTCCCCGGGCGGTACAATGAGCAGTTCTTC. It translates to CASNLPGRYNEQFF.

The chain employs TRBV10-3 and TRBJ2-1, with D uncertain. Trimming cost V 5 bases and J 5 bases, with 10 bases left between them. From germline, CDR1 is ENHRY and CDR2 SYGVKD. CDR3 length: 13 residues. The CDR3: CAISPALDNEQFF. The CDR3 coding sequence is TGTGCCATCAGTCCTGCTCTTGACAATGAGCAGTTCTTC.

As for this clone: At the DNA level, this CDR3 is encoded by other sequences in the same sample as well. The rearrangement joins TRBV5-6 to TRBJ2-3; D not certain. Trimming took off 5 bases at V and 6 bases at J, with 7 bases between the two ends. Germline V gene data show CDR1 as SGHDT and CDR2 as YYEEEE. The CDR3 is 11 residues long. CDR3 nucleotide sequence: TGTGCCAGCAGTTCATTGGATACGCAGTATTTT. It specifies CASSSLDTQYF.

The chain links TRBV7-3 to TRBJ2-1; TRBD1 matches at 10 bases. Germline V gene sequence: CDR1 SGHTA, CDR2 FQGTGA. This CDR3 has 15 residues. The ends lost 5 bases at V and 8 bases at J; junction bases unmatched: 9. The CDR3: CASSLDRGRLDEQFF. The CDR3 DNA follows: TGTGCCAGCAGCCTTGACAGGGGGCGCCTAGATGAGCAGTTCTTC.

V gene TRBV11-2 combines with J gene TRBJ2-3; unclear D gene. Trimming pared 3 bases from V and 4 bases from J, leaving 8 bases between. The CDR3 has 13 amino acids. Germline V lookup: CDR1 SGHAT, CDR2 FQNNGV. In DNA, the CDR3 is TGTGCCAGCAGCTTGATGGATTCAGATACGCAGTATTTT. It is translated as CASSLMDSDTQYF.

The chain has TRBV27 and TRBJ2-5, with D perhaps matching TRBD1 (6 bases). V was clipped by 7 bases and J by 5 bases, with 20 bases between them. Germline assignment: CDR1 MNHEY and CDR2 SMNVEV (reference sequence). CDR3 size: 15 residues. Here the CDR3 DNA reads TGTGCCAGCAAATGGCAGGGGCGAGGGTCGGAGACCCAGTACTTC. This encodes CASKWQGRGSETQYF.